This T cell receptor (beta chain) is drawn from a study of blood T cell repertoires in COVID-19. About the research overall: T cells, B-cell-depleted T cells, or PBMCs provided the cDNA or gDNA that served as material.

Clones were read by immunoSEQ multiplex PCR, and TCRdb kept only the in-frame ones, dropping some. The sample yields about 480,000 clones, roughly 90% seen once. The CDR3 spans 16 residues. CDR1 SGHRS and CDR2 YFSETQ come from the germline V gene. The V and J ends lost 3 bases and 4 bases respectively, with 19 bases between them. This TCR came from a woman aged 40-49 years who had recovered from COVID-19. Sequenced: PBMCs or T cells enriched from blood (not recorded which). The V and J genes are TRBV5-1 and TRBJ1-1; TRBD1 might be the D (5 bases). The CDR3 region has the DNA TGCGCCAGCAGCTCCATGGGAGAATTGGGGGGCACTGAAGCTTTCTTT. This encodes CASSSMGELGGTEAFF.